This TCR beta chain was captured by sequencing in a study of blood T cell repertoires in COVID-19 (dated by TCRdb to the early 2020s). Concerning the study at large: The collaborator samples originated in the United States, Italy and Spain and spanned the acute and convalescent phases of COVID-19. The repertoires were made available in a free public database intended to serve as a resource for research on the immune response to SARS-CoV-2. The material from the prospective study consisted of cDNA or gDNA derived from T cells, B-cell-depleted T cells, or PBMCs. The sample metadata nearly always contained a de-identified subject ID, COVID-19 status, age in years and sex. HLA class I and class II types, where available, came from metadata supplied by the sample provider rather than from assay-based typing. Samples came from the ongoing ImmuneRACE study (first 160 participants) plus 1,254 subjects from 6 global collaborators. Deeply sampled blood TCRbeta repertoires from subjects exposed to, actively infected with, or recovered from COVID-19 were included in the dataset. What the work shows at the level of the full study, not this receptor alone: The amount of clinical and demographic metadata varied by source and participant and was provided uncurated.

Trimming at the junction amounts to 1 base on V and 1 base on J, and the germline ends lie 7 bases apart. Via the germline V gene (reference sequence), CDR1 is MNHNY and CDR2 SVGAGI. From the cysteine up to the phenylalanine, the CDR3 has a length of 14 residues. CDR3 DNA is the only sequence kept; it has 42 bases, read in frame from the first base. Collaborating institutions collected whole blood in K2EDTA tubes following their own protocols. Collaborator samples were shipped for TCRbeta analysis as frozen whole blood, isolated PBMCs, or DNA extracted from either sample type. Of note for this clone: Its antigen target is currently unknown. Within one base of it there is no much larger clone, and no base qualities were kept.

TCRbeta CDR3 regions were amplified from genomic DNA by means of the immunoSEQ Assay, a bias-controlled multiplex PCR. On the study's bioinformatics: The number of nucleated cells in each sample was estimated from the amplification of reference gene primers within the assay. To quantify the absolute abundance of each unique TCRbeta CDR3 rearrangement, sequence reads were collapsed and filtered. For each sample, productive Simpson clonality was calculated as the square root of Simpson's diversity index across productive rearrangements. What TCRdb holds here is the immuneACCESS table cut down to in-frame rearrangements. Part of the clones is not present; checked against another copy, under half of the missing clones reflect an unresolved V gene, and the others are unexplained. V and J calls and clone size are as listed in that table; D and trimming were resolved from the DNA. In this sample the table shows some 120,000 clones, 80% to 90% of which occur a single time. Of the sample, about 10% falls within the top ten clones.

Sequenced material: peripheral blood. Recombination joined TRBV6-6 with TRBJ1-1; no confident D gene assignment can be made. This receptor was taken from a human donor in a cohort sampled during active COVID-19. The DNA sequence is as follows: TGTGCCAGCAGTTACTACGTACAGAACACTGAAGCTTTCTTT. Protein translation: CASSYYVQNTEAFF.